The present T cell receptor beta chain was sequenced within a study of T cells in Graves' hyperthyroidism and ophthalmopathy. The V gene's germline CDR1 is SGHVS and CDR2 FNYEAQ. This CDR3 is 15 amino acids long. Trimming took 6 bases from V and 2 from J; bases not matched to a gene: 6. TCR beta CDR3 sequences were amplified from RNA transcripts. HTBI primers were employed in a first-round RT-PCR of the TCR CDR3. From the multiplex PCR reads, TCRdb called clonotypes with MiXCR, one entry per CDR3 protein. The profile shows some 560,000 distinct CDR3 sequences, 13% to 15% of them singletons. This clonotype was detected ten times or more.

The clonotype originates from a woman in her forties with Graves' hyperthyroidism. The chain joins TRBV7-6 to TRBJ2-2; 7 nucleotides line up with TRBD2. Sequences were obtained from blood. The CDR3 nucleotides are TGTGCCAGCAGTCTCAGCGGGGTCAACACCGGGGAGCTGTTTTTT. Amino acid sequence: CASSLSGVNTGELFF.